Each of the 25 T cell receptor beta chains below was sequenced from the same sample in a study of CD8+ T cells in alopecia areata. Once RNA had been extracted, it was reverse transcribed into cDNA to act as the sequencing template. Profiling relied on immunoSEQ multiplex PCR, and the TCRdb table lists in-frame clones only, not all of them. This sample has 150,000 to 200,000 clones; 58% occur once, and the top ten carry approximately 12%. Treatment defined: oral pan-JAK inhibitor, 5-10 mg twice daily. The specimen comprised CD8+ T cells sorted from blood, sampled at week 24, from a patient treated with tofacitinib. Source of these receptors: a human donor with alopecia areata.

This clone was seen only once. This CDR3 reads CASSQDLAEAYEQYF. The CDR3 DNA sequence: TGCGCCAGCAGCCAAGATCTGGCGGAAGCCTACGAGCAGTACTTC. This sequence joins TRBV4-1 and TRBJ2-7; D unresolved. The CDR3 loop spans 15 amino acids. The V and J ends lost 0 bases and 2 bases respectively, with 11 bases between them. Germline V gene data show CDR1 as MGHRA and CDR2 as YSYEKL.

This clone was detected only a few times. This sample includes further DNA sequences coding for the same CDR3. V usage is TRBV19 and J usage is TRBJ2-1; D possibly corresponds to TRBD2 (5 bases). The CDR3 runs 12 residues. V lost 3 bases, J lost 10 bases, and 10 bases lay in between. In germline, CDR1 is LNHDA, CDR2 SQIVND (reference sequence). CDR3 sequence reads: CASSIGGYEQFF. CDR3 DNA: TGTGCCAGTAGTATCGGCGGGTACGAGCAGTTCTTC. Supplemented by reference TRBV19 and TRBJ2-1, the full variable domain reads DGGITQSPKYLFRKEGQNVTLSCEQNLNHDAMYWYRQDPGQGLRLIYYSQIVNDFQKGDIAEGYSVSREKKESFPLTVTSAQKNPTAFYLCASSIGGYEQFFGPGTRLTVL.

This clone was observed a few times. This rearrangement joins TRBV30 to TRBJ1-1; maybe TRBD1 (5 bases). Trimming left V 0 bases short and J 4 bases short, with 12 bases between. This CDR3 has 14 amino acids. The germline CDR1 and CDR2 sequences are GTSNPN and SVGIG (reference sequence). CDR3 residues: CAWSVAGRGTEAFF. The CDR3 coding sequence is TGTGCCTGGAGTGTTGCAGGGAGGGGCACTGAAGCTTTCTTT. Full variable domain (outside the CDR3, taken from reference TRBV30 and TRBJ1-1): SQTIHQWPATLVQPVGSPLSLECTVEGTSNPNLYWYRQAAGRGLQLLFYSVGIGQISSEVPQNLSASRPQDRQFILSSKKLLLSDSGFYLCAWSVAGRGTEAFFGQGTRLTVV.

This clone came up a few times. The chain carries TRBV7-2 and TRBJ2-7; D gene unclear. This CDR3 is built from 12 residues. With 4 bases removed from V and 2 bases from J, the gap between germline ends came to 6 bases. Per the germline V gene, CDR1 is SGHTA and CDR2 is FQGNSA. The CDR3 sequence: CASSSGPYEQYF. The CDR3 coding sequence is TGTGCCAGCAGCTCAGGACCCTACGAGCAGTACTTC.

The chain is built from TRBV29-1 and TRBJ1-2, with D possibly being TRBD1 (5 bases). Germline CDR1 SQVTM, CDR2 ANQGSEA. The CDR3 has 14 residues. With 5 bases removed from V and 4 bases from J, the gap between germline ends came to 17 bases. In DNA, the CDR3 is TGCAGCGTTCGGGACGCAAGCCTGGGCTATGGCTACACCTTC. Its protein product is CSVRDASLGYGYTF. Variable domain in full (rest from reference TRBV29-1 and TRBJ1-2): SAVISQKPSRDICQRGTSLTIQCQVDSQVTMMFWYRQQPGQSLTLIATANQGSEATYESGFVIDKFPISRPNLTFSTLTVSNMSPEDSSIYLCSVRDASLGYGYTFGSGTRLTVV.

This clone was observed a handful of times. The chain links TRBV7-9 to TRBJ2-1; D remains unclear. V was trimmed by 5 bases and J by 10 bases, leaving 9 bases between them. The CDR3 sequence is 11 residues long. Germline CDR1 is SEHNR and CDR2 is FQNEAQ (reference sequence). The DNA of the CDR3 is TGTGCCAGCAGCGGAAAGCAGGAGCAGTTCTTC. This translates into CASSGKQEQFF.

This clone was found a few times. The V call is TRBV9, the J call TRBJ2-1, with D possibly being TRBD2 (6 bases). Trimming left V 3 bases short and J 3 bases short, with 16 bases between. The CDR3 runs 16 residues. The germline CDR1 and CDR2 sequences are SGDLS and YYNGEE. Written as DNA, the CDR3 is TGTGCCAGCAGCGGGTTGGGGGGTGTCGGCTACAATGAGCAGTTCTTC. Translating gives CASSGLGGVGYNEQFF.

CDR3 nucleotides: TGTGCCAGCAGCTATGGACGGGGAGAGCAGTACTTC. This translates into CASSYGRGEQYF. The chain couples TRBV13 to TRBJ2-7, with a tentative D call TRBD2 (5 bases). V was clipped by 4 bases and J by 7 bases, with 11 bases between them. The CDR3 runs to 12 residues. The germline gives CDR1 PRHDT, CDR2 FYEKMQ (reference sequence).

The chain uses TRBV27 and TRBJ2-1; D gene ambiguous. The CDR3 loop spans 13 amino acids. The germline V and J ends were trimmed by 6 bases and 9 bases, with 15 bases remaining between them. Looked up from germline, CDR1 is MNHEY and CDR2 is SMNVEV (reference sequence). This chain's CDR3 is CASRDPGWVEQFF. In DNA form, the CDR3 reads TGTGCCAGCAGGGACCCCGGGTGGGTTGAGCAGTTCTTC.

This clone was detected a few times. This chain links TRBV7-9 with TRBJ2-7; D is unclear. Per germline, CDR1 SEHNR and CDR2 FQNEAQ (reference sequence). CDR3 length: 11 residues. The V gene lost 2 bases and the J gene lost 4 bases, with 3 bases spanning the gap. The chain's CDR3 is CASSLRYEQYF. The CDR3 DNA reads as TGTGCCAGCAGCTTAAGATACGAGCAGTACTTC.

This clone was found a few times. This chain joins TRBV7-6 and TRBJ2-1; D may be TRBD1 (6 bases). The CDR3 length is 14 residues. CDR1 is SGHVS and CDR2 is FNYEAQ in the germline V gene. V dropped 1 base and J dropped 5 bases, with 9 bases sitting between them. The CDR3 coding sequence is TGTGCCAGCAGCTTAGGGGGGCGTCACAATGAGCAGTTCTTC. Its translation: CASSLGGRHNEQFF.

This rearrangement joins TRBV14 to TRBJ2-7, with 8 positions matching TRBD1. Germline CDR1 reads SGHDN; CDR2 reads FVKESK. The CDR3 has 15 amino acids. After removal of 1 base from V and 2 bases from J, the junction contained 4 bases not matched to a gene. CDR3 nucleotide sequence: TGTGCCAGCAGCCAAGTCGGGACAGGAGCCTACGAGCAGTACTTC. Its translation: CASSQVGTGAYEQYF.

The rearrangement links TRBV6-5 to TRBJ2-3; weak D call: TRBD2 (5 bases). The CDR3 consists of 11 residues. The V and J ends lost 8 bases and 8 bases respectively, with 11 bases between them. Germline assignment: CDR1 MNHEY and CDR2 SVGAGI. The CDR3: CASPIRGTQYF. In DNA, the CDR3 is TGTGCCAGCCCGATACGGGGTACGCAGTATTTT.

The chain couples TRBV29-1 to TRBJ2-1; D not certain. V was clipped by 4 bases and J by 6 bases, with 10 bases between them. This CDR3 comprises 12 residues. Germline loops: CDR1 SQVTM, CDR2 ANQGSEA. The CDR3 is CSVVSEFNEQFF. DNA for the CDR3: TGCAGCGTTGTATCAGAATTCAATGAGCAGTTCTTC.

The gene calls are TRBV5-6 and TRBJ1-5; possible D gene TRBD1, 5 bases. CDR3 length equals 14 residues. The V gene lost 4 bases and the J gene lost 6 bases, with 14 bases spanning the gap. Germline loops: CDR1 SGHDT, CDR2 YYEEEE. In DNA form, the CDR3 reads TGTGCCAGCAGCGCGGGAACAGGTGTTCAGCCCCAGCATTTT. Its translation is CASSAGTGVQPQHF. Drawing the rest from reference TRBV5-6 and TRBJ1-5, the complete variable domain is DAGVTQSPTHLIKTRGQQVTLRCSPKSGHDTVSWYQQALGQGPQFIFQYYEEEERQRGNFPDRFSGHQFPNYSSELNVNALLLGDSALYLCASSAGTGVQPQHFGDGTRLSIL.

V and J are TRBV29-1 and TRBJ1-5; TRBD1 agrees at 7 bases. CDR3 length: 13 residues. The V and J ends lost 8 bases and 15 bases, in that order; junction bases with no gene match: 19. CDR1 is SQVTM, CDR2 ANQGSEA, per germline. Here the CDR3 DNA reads TGCAGCCCCGAACCGCAACCCAGGGACAGTCTGCATTTT. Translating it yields CSPEPQPRDSLHF. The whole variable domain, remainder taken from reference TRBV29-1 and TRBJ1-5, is SAVISQKPSRDICQRGTSLTIQCQVDSQVTMMFWYRQQPGQSLTLIATANQGSEATYESGFVIDKFPISRPNLTFSTLTVSNMSPEDSSIYLCSPEPQPRDSLHFGDGTRLSIL.

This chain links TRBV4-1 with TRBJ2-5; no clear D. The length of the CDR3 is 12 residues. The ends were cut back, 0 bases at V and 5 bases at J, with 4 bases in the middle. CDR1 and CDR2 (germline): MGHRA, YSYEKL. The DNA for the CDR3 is TGCGCCAGCAGCCAAGATGACGAGACCCAGTACTTC. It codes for CASSQDDETQYF.

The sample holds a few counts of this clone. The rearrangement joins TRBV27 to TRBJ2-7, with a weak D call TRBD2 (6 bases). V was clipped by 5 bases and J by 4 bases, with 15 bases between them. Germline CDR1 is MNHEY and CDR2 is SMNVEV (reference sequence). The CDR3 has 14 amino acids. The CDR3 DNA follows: TGTGCCAGCAGTCTCCTCGAGGGGAGGTACGAGCAGTACTTC. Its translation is CASSLLEGRYEQYF.

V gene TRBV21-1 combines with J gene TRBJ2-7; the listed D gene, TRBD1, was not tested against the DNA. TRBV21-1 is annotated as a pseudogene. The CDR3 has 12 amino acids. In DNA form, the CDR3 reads TGTGCCAGCTATACAGGGCTCTACGAGCAGTACTTC. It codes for CASYTGLYEQYF.

In DNA form, the CDR3 reads TGTGCCAGCAGTGTGGCGGAGGGAGATCAGCCCCAGCATTTT. It is translated as CASSVAEGDQPQHF. V gene TRBV2 combines with J gene TRBJ1-5; D remains unclear. Germline CDR1 reads SNHLY; CDR2 reads FYNNEI. V was clipped by 4 bases and J by 5 bases, with 12 bases between them. This CDR3 spans 14 amino acids. The full variable domain, rest sourced from reference TRBV2 and TRBJ1-5, is EPEVTQTPSHQVTQMGQEVILRCVPISNHLYFYWYRQILGQKVEFLVSFYNNEISEKSEIFDDQFSVERPDGSNFTLKIRSTKLEDSAMYFCASSVAEGDQPQHFGDGTRLSIL.

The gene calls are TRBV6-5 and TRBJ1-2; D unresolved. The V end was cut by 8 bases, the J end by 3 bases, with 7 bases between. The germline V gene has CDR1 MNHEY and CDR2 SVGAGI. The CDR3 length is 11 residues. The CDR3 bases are TGTGCCAGCTGGCAGTACTATGGCTACACCTTC. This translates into CASWQYYGYTF.

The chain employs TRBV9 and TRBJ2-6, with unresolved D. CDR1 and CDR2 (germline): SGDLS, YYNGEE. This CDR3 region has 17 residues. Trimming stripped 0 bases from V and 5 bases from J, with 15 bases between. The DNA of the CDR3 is TGTGCCAGCAGCGTAGAACCCCCCCTCTGGAGGGCCAACGTCCTGACTTTC. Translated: CASSVEPPLWRANVLTF. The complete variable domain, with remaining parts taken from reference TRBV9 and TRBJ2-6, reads DSGVTQTPKHLITATGQRVTLRCSPRSGDLSVYWYQQSLDQGLQFLIQYYNGEERAKGNILERFSAQQFPDLHSELNLSSLELGDSALYFCASSVEPPLWRANVLTFGAGSRLTVL.

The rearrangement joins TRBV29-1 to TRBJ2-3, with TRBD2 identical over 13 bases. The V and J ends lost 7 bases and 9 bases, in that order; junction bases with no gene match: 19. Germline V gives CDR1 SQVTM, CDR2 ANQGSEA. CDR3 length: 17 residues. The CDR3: CSALTHATSGGPRTQYF. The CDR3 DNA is TGCAGCGCCCTGACCCACGCGACTAGCGGGGGGCCCAGAACGCAGTATTTT.

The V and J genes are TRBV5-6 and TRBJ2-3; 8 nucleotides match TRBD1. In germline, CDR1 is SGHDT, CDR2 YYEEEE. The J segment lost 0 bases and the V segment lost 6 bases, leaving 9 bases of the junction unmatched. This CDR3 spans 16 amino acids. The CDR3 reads CASKRRTGPSTDTQYF. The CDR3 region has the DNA TGTGCCAGCAAGAGAAGGACAGGGCCTAGCACAGATACGCAGTATTTT.

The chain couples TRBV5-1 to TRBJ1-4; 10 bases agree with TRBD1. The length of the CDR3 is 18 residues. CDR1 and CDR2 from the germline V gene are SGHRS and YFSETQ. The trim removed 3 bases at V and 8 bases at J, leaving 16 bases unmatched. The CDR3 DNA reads TGCGCCAGCAGCTGGATGGGGACAGGGGAGGATTTAAGGGAAAAACTGTTTTTT. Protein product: CASSWMGTGEDLREKLFF.